A selection of T cell receptor beta chains follows, all from one sample in a study of early T cells in non-severe SARS-CoV-2 infection. TCRdb re-analysed the 5' RACE reads in MiXCR, keeping a single row per CDR3 protein. This sample has about 50,000 distinct CDR3 sequences, with roughly 8.8% found just once. The sequenced material came from whole blood. The receptors were sampled from an adult who was a healthcare worker with PCR-confirmed SARS-CoV-2 infection or an uninfected control (not recorded which). Both conserved end residues are part of each CDR3. The order of the fields is clone size, V gene, D gene, J gene, CDR3 DNA, CDR3 protein. A D gene is named only where the DNA matches it firmly. The size field is filled for only some rows; it gives once, few, many or a size class.

>many|TRBV2|.|TRBJ1-4
TGTGCCAGCACCGTACAGGGACAAAATGAAAAACTGTTTTTT
CASTVQGQNEKLFF
>.|TRBV9|.|TRBJ2-3
TGTGCCAGCAGCGTCGAGGGGAGAACAGATACGCAGTATTTT
CASSVEGRTDTQYF
>many|TRBV20-1|.|TRBJ2-7
TGCAGTGCTAGTAACCCGGGGACGGTCTCCTACGAGCAGTACTTC
CSASNPGTVSYEQYF
>many|TRBV20-1|.|TRBJ2-2
TGCAGTGCTAGAGATCTGGTCAGCAACACCGGGGAGCTGTTTTTT
CSARDLVSNTGELFF
>few|TRBV9|.|TRBJ2-3
TGTGCCAGCAATACGGGGGACACAGATACGCAGTATTTT
CASNTGDTDTQYF
>.|TRBV28|TRBD1|TRBJ2-2
TGTGCCAGCAGCGGACAGGGGGCAGGCACCGGGGAGCTGTTTTTT
CASSGQGAGTGELFF
>many|TRBV29-1|TRBD1|TRBJ2-3
TGCAGCGTCCCCGGACAGGGGGCTTTGGATACGCAGTATTTT
CSVPGQGALDTQYF
>many|TRBV6-5|TRBD1|TRBJ1-4
TGTGCCAGCAGCCGGACAGGGGGCAACGAAAAACTGTTTTTT
CASSRTGGNEKLFF
>.|TRBV28|TRBD1|TRBJ2-5
TGTGCCAGCAGTAAGGGGGCCCGAGAGACCCAGTACTTC
CASSKGARETQYF
>.|TRBV6-2/TRBV6-3|.|TRBJ2-3
TGTGCCAGCAGTTACAGTGCGGTGGGAAGTCAGGATACGCAGTATTTT
CASSYSAVGSQDTQYF
>few|TRBV29-1|TRBD1|TRBJ1-1
TGCAGCGTAGGACAGGGTGTCGTGGGCACTGAAGCTTTCTTT
CSVGQGVVGTEAFF
>.|TRBV5-1|TRBD2|TRBJ2-1
TGCGCCAGCAGCGGAGAAGTAGCGGGAGTAATCAATGAGCAGTTCTTC
CASSGEVAGVINEQFF
>few|TRBV27|TRBD2|TRBJ2-3
TGTGCCAGCAGTCATCTAGCGGGAGGCACAGATACGCAGTATTTT
CASSHLAGGTDTQYF
>many|TRBV11-2|.|TRBJ2-5
TGTGCCAGCAGCTTCGCAAGTCCGGAGACCCAGTACTTC
CASSFASPETQYF
>many|TRBV18|TRBD2|TRBJ2-5
TGTGCCAGCTCACCACCGGGACTAGCGGGAGGAAAAGAGACCCAGTACTTC
CASSPPGLAGGKETQYF
>many|TRBV20-1|TRBD2|TRBJ2-7
TGCAGTGCTAGAGCAGTCGGGAGGGCCAGGACCTACGAGCAGTACTTC
CSARAVGRARTYEQYF
>few|TRBV11-2|.|TRBJ2-3
TGTGCCAGCAGCTACGAAGTCAGCACAGATACGCAGTATTTT
CASSYEVSTDTQYF
>many|TRBV11-2|TRBD2|TRBJ2-1
TGTGCCAGCAGCTTAGGTGGGACTAGCGGGAGAGCCTATGAGCAGTTCTTC
CASSLGGTSGRAYEQFF
>few|TRBV5-1|TRBD1|TRBJ2-5
TGCGCCGGATCACGACAGGGGCCACCGGAGACCCAGTACTTC
CAGSRQGPPETQYF
>.|TRBV5-1|TRBD2|TRBJ2-1
TGCGCCAGCAGTCGGACTAGCGGGAGGGCCAGGGAGCAGTTCTTC
CASSRTSGRAREQFF
>few|TRBV28|TRBD1|TRBJ1-5
TGTGCCAGCAGTTTCGGGACAGGCCATCAGCCCCAGCATTTT
CASSFGTGHQPQHF
>.|TRBV7-9|TRBD2|TRBJ2-2
TGTGCCAGCAGCTTCGGACTAGCGGGAGGCCAAGGGGACACCGGGGAGCTGTTTTTT
CASSFGLAGGQGDTGELFF
>.|TRBV28|TRBD1|TRBJ2-3
TGTGCCAGCAAGACAGGGGGTAACACAGATACGCAGTATTTT
CASKTGGNTDTQYF
>many|TRBV6-5|.|TRBJ1-5
TGTGCCAGCAGGGCGGCCCGGGGCAATCAGCCCCAGCATTTT
CASRAARGNQPQHF
>few|TRBV12-3/TRBV12-4|.|TRBJ1-5
TGTGCCAGCAGTTTAAATGAGGAACAGCCCCAGCATTTT
CASSLNEEQPQHF
>many|TRBV7-7|.|TRBJ2-1
TGTGCCAGCAGCTTAGGGACTAATAACAATGAGCAGTTCTTC
CASSLGTNNNEQFF
>many|TRBV19|TRBD2|TRBJ2-1
TGTGCCAGCCGCCGAGGACTAGCGGGAGGGCAGCACAATGAGCAGTTCTTC
CASRRGLAGGQHNEQFF